This T cell receptor beta chain was identified during a study of cytomegalovirus exposure and HLA in healthy donors. Study information: The early release's HLA-typed donors yielded tens of millions of unique TCRs. Out of 398 genotyped donors, about 80% belonged to the Caucasian-associated ancestry cluster.

Germline V gene sequence: CDR1 ENHRY, CDR2 SYGVKD. Between the trimmed V and J ends, which lost 9 bases and 4 bases, there was a span of 21 bases. The CDR3 runs 16 residues. This clone turned up a few times. Its antigen is unknown. A multiplex PCR was run with 60 Vbeta primers and 13 Jbeta primers. This table comes from immunoSEQ multiplex PCR, and its TCRdb copy is limited to in-frame clones, with some not included. Of under 150,000 clones listed, 75% to 90% are singletons. Findings and limits, study-wide: Later analysis identified a missense DCLRE1C variant that was linked to TCR beta V- and J-gene trimming.

Though nominally healthy at sampling, donors likely had unrecorded immune exposures. This receptor was obtained from a woman aged 25 to 39 in good health and CMV-seropositive. This chain links TRBV10-3 with TRBJ2-2, with a possible D match to TRBD1 (5 bases). Sequences were obtained from PBMCs. The CDR3 loop is CAIAQGGGGSTGELFF. CDR3 sequence (DNA): TGTGCCATTGCCCAGGGCGGTGGTGGAAGCACCGGGGAGCTGTTTTTT.